Listed here is a single T cell receptor (beta chain). This receptor's antigen is unknown. Qualities for individual bases were not recorded, and no much larger clone is one base off. Receptors were amplified or captured by PCR. The instrument given in TCRdb is Illumina HiSeq 2500. Molecular barcoding was employed in the preparation of TCR libraries, with unique molecular identifiers being used to normalize TCRbeta repertoire quantification. Using fastp trimming at Q25 and MiXCR clonotype assembly, TCRdb reanalyzed the public sequencing data and kept in-frame beta chains. Duplicate CDR3 protein sequences are folded into a single record with the most common DNA and genes. The sample yields 700,000 to 950,000 distinct CDR3 sequences; approximately 15% were counted once. The ten top clones hold under 6% of the sample. The record originates from a study of T-cell reconstitution after alpha-beta-depleted transplantation in children (dated by TCRdb to the mid-2010s). About the study as a whole: Using TCR repertoire profiling, the study quantitatively followed how T-cell immune reconstitution unfolded in children after TCRalphabeta/CD19-depleted allogeneic hematopoietic cell transplantation. General findings and caveats noted by the study authors: The frequencies of hyperexpanded clones fell over the following months, and after one year, T-cell counts and TCRbeta diversity were mostly attributed to newly produced T cells. In some patients, the high TCRbeta diversity seen at day 60 was put down to recipient T cells and intrathymic progenitors that had survived conditioning. About two months after transplant, the apparently early recovery of alphabetaT-cell counts reportedly depended on just several hundred clones that had expanded rapidly and came from non-depleted graft cells.

This specimen's treatment or condition label, per the study, means: allogeneic hematopoietic cell transplantation with graft depleted of TCRalphabeta T cells and CD19 B cells. The children who served as transplant recipients had been given grafts of TCRalphabeta/CD19-depleted allogeneic hematopoietic cells. Taken from the germline V gene, the CDR1 and CDR2 loops are MGHRA and YSYEKL. The CDR3 runs 14 amino acids, cysteine and phenylalanine included. CDR3 DNA only is kept here, 42 bases in frame from base 1. V and J are truncated by 3 bases and 8 bases respectively, leaving an intervening sequence of 14 bases.

Sample: PBMCs, mostly from graft donor cells, taken 360 days after TCRalphabeta/CD19-depleted stem cell transplant. The receptor was derived from a male patient aged 10-17 years who had a stem cell transplant for acute lymphoblastic leukemia, so the T cells may come from the graft donor. The chain is assembled from TRBV4-1 and TRBJ2-1; the D gene is perhaps TRBD1, on 6 matching bases. The CDR3 has the sequence CASSHLLRGDEQFF. The nucleotide sequence is given as TGCGCCAGCAGCCACTTACTCAGGGGCGATGAGCAGTTCTTC.